This T cell receptor beta chain was captured by sequencing in a study of cytomegalovirus exposure and HLA in healthy donors. Study as a whole: Earlier, 100 million to 120 million unique TCR beta sequences were recovered from around 190 million T cells by an analysis.

Findings and caveats of the study: Three chains linked to CMV were shown in vitro to be specific for CMV antigens.

This clone was observed a few times. Its antigen is unidentified. CDR1 is SGHNT and CDR2 is YYREEE in the germline V gene (reference sequence). The CDR3 is made up of 12 amino acids. Trimming pared 5 bases from V and 3 bases from J, leaving 8 bases between. PCR involved 60 Vbeta and 13 Jbeta primers. Measured with immunoSEQ multiplex PCR; TCRdb has only the in-frame clones, and not every one. The sample yields 35,000 to 40,000 clones, around three fifths seen once. What was sequenced was PBMCs. The chain carries TRBV5-4 and TRBJ1-1; D is ambiguous. The clonotype was recovered from a man in his fifties or sixties in good health and CMV-seropositive. CDR3 coding DNA: TGTGCCAGCAGAATCCGGGACACTGAAGCTTTCTTT. This codes for CASRIRDTEAFF.